This TCR beta chain emerged from a study of shared clonotypes between healthy human individuals. With regard to this clone: The antigen is undetermined.

Study-wide findings and caveats: Sorted-subset samples were not fully sequenced, rarefaction indicated.

Cells designated naive CD8 were CD45RO-negative and were positively selected for CCR7, with terminally differentiated effector memory CD45RA+ cells excluded. With 4 bases removed from V and 3 bases from J, the gap between germline ends came to 14 bases. The germline V gene encodes CDR1 SGHRS and CDR2 YFSETQ. The CDR3 is 14 residues long. Data came from immunoSEQ multiplex PCR; TCRdb stores just in-frame clones and leaves some out. The sample contains about 2 million clones, just under 95% of which appear only once. Sequenced input: naive CD8+ T cells sorted from blood. This sequence joins TRBV5-1 and TRBJ2-7; maybe TRBD2 (6 bases). This receptor was obtained from a man aged 18 to 30 in good health. The chain's CDR3 is CASSPSGPLYEQYF. The DNA of the CDR3 is TGCGCCAGCAGCCCAAGCGGGCCCCTCTACGAGCAGTACTTC.